These T cell receptor beta chains were read from a single sample in a study of breast tumors, draining lymph nodes, adjacent tissues. Each CDR3 protein gets one entry after TCRdb re-called the multiplex PCR reads with MiXCR. The table records about 300,000 distinct CDR3 sequences, 30% to 35% of them present only once. Material for sequencing was axillary lymph node tissue. Receptors originate from a female donor with breast cancer. Some clones in this sample may be carry-over from other donors' samples. CDR3s include the opening cysteine and the closing phenylalanine or tryptophan. The order of the fields is clone size, D gene, J gene, V gene, CDR3 protein, CDR3 DNA. The D gene is left open where the match is weak. Not all rows give a size; the values are once, few, many and, for expanded clones, a class.

many,-,TRBJ1-3,TRBV9,CASKPENSGNTIYF,TGTGCCAGCAAGCCAGAAAACTCTGGAAACACCATATATTTT
many,-,TRBJ2-1,TRBV12-5,CASGLPPGEQFF,TGTGCTAGTGGTTTGCCCCCGGGGGAGCAGTTCTTC
many,-,TRBJ1-5,TRBV19,CASSIVGYQPQHF,TGTGCCAGTAGTATAGTAGGGTATCAGCCCCAGCATTTT
-,-,TRBJ1-6,TRBV28,CASSLWGGSYNSPLHF,TGTGCCAGCAGTTTATGGGGAGGGTCTTATAATTCACCCCTCCACTTT
-,-,TRBJ1-1,TRBV5-5,CASSSGPRTEAFF,TGTGCCAGCAGCTCGGGCCCGAGGACTGAAGCTTTCTTT
many,-,TRBJ1-5,TRBV12-3/TRBV12-4,CASSLYAGGNQPQHF,TGTGCCAGCAGTTTATATGCAGGAGGCAATCAGCCCCAGCATTTT
-,TRBD1,TRBJ1-1,TRBV5-1,CASSLTDRGNTEAFF,TGCGCCAGCAGCTTGACGGACAGGGGGAACACTGAAGCTTTCTTT
few,TRBD1,TRBJ1-6,TRBV30,CAWTWRSGTANSPLHF,TGTGCCTGGACCTGGCGATCCGGGACAGCTAATTCACCCCTCCACTTT
many,TRBD2,TRBJ2-3,TRBV12-5,CASGLVLAGSTDTQYF,TGTGCTAGTGGTTTGGTATTAGCGGGAAGCACAGATACGCAGTATTTT
-,TRBD2,TRBJ2-1,TRBV4-2,CASSPRTSGTLLEQFF,TGTGCCAGCAGCCCTCGTACTAGCGGGACGCTCCTAGAGCAGTTCTTC
many,-,TRBJ1-5,TRBV5-8,CASSLLQRIANQPQHF,TGTGCCAGCAGCTTGCTACAGAGAATAGCTAATCAGCCCCAGCATTTT
many,TRBD2,TRBJ2-7,TRBV20-1,CSARGSLREYEQYF,TGCAGTGCTAGAGGGTCGTTGCGGGAGTACGAGCAGTACTTC
many,-,TRBJ2-7,TRBV10-3,CAISATISEQYF,TGTGCCATCAGTGCGACCATCTCCGAGCAGTACTTC
many,-,TRBJ1-2,TRBV29-1,CSVMAVNYGYTF,TGCAGCGTTATGGCAGTTAACTATGGCTACACCTTC
many,-,TRBJ1-6,TRBV25-1,CASSERAGSPLHF,TGTGCCAGCAGTGAACGGGCAGGTTCACCCCTCCACTTT
many,TRBD2,TRBJ2-5,TRBV7-2,CASSLDSGTQIPETQYF,TGTGCCAGCAGCTTAGACAGCGGGACTCAAATCCCAGAGACCCAGTACTTC
many,-,TRBJ1-6,TRBV5-5,CASSRESSYNSPLHF,TGTGCCAGCAGCAGAGAGAGCTCCTATAATTCACCCCTCCACTTT
-,-,TRBJ2-3,TRBV15,CATSRAQGLADTQYF,TGTGCCACCAGCAGAGCACAGGGACTGGCAGATACGCAGTATTTT
-,-,TRBJ2-2,TRBV24-1,CATSARWPNTGELFF,TGTGCCACCAGTGCTAGGTGGCCAAACACCGGGGAGCTGTTTTTT
-,-,TRBJ2-5,TRBV7-9,CASSWGQGNNQPQYF,TGTGCCAGCAGCTGGGGTCAGGGCAACAATCAGCCCCAGTACTTC
many,-,TRBJ1-4,TRBV11-2,CASSLRGTQNEKLFF,TGTGCCAGCAGCCTGAGGGGGACACAGAATGAAAAACTGTTTTTT
many,-,TRBJ2-2,TRBV24-1,CATSDSRDSHRRELFF,TGTGCCACCAGTGATTCCAGGGACTCGCATCGTCGGGAGCTGTTTTTT
-,-,TRBJ2-7,TRBV24-1,CATSDPDGSYEQYF,TGTGCCACCAGTGACCCGGACGGGAGCTACGAGCAGTACTTC
many,-,TRBJ2-6,TRBV19,CASSRRVNGSGANVLTF,TGTGCCAGTAGTAGAAGGGTCAATGGTTCTGGGGCCAACGTCCTGACTTTC
many,-,TRBJ1-2,TRBV10-3,CATETSGNYGYTF,TGTGCCACCGAAACCTCGGGCAACTATGGCTACACCTTC
many,-,TRBJ2-2,TRBV15,CATSRGLSGFILTGELFF,TGTGCCACCAGCAGGGGGCTTTCCGGCTTTATACTCACCGGGGAGCTGTTTTTT
many,-,TRBJ2-6,TRBV5-1,CANTRGETNVLTF,TGCGCCAACACACGCGGGGAGACCAACGTCCTGACTTTC
few,-,TRBJ1-1,TRBV2,CASSEAGNTEAFF,TGTGCCAGCAGTGAGGCGGGGAACACTGAAGCTTTCTTT
many,TRBD2,TRBJ2-3,TRBV20-1,CSAKRTSGKNTQYF,TGCAGTGCTAAGCGGACTAGCGGGAAAAATACGCAGTATTTT
many,-,TRBJ2-2,TRBV12-5,CASGSGQNTGELFF,TGTGCTAGTGGTTCTGGACAGAACACCGGGGAGCTGTTTTTT